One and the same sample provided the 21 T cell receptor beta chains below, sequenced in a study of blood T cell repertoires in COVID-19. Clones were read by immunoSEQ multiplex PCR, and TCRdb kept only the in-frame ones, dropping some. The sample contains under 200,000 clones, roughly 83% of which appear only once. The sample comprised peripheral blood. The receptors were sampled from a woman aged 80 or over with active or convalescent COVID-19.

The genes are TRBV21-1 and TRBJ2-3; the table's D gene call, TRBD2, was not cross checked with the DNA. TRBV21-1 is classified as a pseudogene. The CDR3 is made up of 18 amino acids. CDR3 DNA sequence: TGTGCCAGCAGCAAAGCGCTATCGCGGGGGGGTTCCACAGATACGCAGTATTTT. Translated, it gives CASSKALSRGGSTDTQYF.

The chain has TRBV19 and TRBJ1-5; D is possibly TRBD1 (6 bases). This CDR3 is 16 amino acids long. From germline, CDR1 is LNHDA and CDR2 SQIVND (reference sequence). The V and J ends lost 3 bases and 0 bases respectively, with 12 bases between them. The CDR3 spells CASSMGTPYSNQPQHF. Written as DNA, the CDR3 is TGTGCCAGTAGTATGGGGACACCCTATAGCAATCAGCCCCAGCATTTT.

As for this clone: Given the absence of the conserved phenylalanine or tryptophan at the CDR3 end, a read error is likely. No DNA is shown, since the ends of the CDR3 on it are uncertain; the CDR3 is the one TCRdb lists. CDR3: CATSRQTGDRLKLSL. This chain joins TRBV15 and TRBJ1-1; the table gives TRBD1 as D, unverified against the DNA. The CDR3 length is 15 residues, termini included. Germline V gene sequence: CDR1 LNHNV, CDR2 YYDKDF (reference sequence).

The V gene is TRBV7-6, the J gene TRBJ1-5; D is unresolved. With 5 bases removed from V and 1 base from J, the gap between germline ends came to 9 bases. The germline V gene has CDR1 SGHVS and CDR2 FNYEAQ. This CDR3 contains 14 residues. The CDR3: CASSLEASNQPQHF. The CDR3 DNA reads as TGTGCCAGCAGCCTCGAGGCCAGCAATCAGCCCCAGCATTTT.

The CDR3 DNA reads as TGTGCCAGCAGTTTATCGCGGGGGGCAAGAGCTTTCTTT. Its translation is CASSLSRGARAFF. The V call is TRBV27, the J call TRBJ1-1; perhaps TRBD1 as D (6 bases). The germline V and J ends were trimmed by 0 bases and 10 bases, with 12 bases remaining between them. The CDR3 is made up of 13 amino acids. The germline V gene has CDR1 MNHEY and CDR2 SMNVEV (reference sequence).

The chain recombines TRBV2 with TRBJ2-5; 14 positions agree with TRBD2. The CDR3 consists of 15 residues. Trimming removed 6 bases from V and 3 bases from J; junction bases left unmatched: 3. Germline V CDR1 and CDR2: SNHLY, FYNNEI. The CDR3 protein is CASRETSGGEETQYF. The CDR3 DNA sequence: TGTGCCAGCAGGGAGACTAGCGGGGGGGAAGAGACCCAGTACTTC.

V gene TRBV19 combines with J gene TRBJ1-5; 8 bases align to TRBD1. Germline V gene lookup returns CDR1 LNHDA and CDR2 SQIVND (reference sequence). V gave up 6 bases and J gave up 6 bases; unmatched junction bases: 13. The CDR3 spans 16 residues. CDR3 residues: CASSTINTGGGQPQHF. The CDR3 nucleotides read TGTGCCAGTAGCACCATCAACACAGGGGGTGGTCAGCCCCAGCATTTT.

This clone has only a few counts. The CDR3 DNA follows: TGTGCCATCAGTGGGGGGGGCGACAATGAGCAGTTCTTC. It specifies CAISGGGDNEQFF. The chain links TRBV10-3 to TRBJ2-1, with a tentative D call TRBD2 (7 bases). Per the germline V gene, CDR1 is ENHRY and CDR2 is SYGVKD. V was trimmed by 4 bases and J by 5 bases, leaving 9 bases between them. CDR3 length equals 13 residues.

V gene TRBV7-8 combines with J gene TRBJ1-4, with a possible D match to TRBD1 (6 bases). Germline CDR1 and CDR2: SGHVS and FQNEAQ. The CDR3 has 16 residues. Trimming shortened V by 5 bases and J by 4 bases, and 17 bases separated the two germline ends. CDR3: CASSNIGQSYNEKLFF. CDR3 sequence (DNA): TGTGCCAGCAGCAACATTGGACAGAGCTATAATGAAAAACTGTTTTTT.

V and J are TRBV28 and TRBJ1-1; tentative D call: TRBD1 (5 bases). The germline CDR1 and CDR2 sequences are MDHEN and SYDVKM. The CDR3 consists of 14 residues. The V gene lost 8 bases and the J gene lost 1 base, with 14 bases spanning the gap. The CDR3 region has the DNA TGTGCCAGCCACAGGCTTTTTACGAACACTGAAGCTTTCTTT. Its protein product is CASHRLFTNTEAFF.

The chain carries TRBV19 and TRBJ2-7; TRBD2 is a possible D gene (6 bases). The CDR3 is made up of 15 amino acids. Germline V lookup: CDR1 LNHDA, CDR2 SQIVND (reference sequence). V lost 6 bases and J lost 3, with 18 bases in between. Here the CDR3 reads CASRSIGGGGYEQYF. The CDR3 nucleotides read TGTGCCAGTAGAAGTATTGGGGGAGGAGGCTACGAGCAGTACTTC.

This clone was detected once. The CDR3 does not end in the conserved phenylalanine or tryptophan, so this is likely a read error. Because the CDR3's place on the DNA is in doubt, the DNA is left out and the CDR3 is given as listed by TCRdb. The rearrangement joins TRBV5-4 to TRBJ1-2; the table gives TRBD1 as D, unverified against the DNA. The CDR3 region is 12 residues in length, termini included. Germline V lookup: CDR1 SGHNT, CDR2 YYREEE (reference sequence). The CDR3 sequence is CASSLGGTGRSL.

CDR3 DNA sequence: TGTGCCAGCGGGCTCCAGGGGAGCTCACCCCTCCACTTT. Protein product: CASGLQGSSPLHF. This chain connects TRBV6-5 to TRBJ1-6, with a weak D call TRBD1 (6 bases). CDR1 and CDR2 (germline): MNHEY, SVGAGI. CDR3 length: 13 amino acids. The V end was cut by 8 bases, the J end by 10 bases, with 15 bases between.

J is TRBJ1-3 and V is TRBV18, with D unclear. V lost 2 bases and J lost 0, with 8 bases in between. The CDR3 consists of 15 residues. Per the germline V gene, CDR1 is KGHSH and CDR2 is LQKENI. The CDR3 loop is CASSPAVLSGNTIYF. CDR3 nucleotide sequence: TGTGCCAGCTCACCAGCAGTGCTCTCTGGAAACACCATATATTTT.

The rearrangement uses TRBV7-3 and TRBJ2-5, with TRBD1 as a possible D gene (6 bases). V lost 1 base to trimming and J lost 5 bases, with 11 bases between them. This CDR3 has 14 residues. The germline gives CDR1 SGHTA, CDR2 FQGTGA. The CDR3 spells CASSLSGQGETQYF. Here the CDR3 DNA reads TGTGCCAGCAGCTTAAGCGGTCAGGGGGAGACCCAGTACTTC.

CDR3 region: CASSSGTGYNQPQHF. The CDR3 nucleotides read TGTGCCAGCAGCTCCGGGACAGGGTACAATCAGCCCCAGCATTTT. The genes are TRBV5-4 and TRBJ1-5; 9 nucleotides line up with TRBD1. The ends lost 3 bases at V and 3 bases at J; junction bases unmatched: 4. The CDR3 totals 15 residues. Germline lookup yields CDR1 SGHNT and CDR2 YYREEE (reference sequence).

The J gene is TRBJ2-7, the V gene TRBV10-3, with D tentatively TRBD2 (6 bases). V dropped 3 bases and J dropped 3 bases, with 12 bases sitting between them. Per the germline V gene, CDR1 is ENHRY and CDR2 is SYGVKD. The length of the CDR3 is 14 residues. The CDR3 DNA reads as TGTGCCATCAGTGACCACACCGGGGGCTACGAGCAGTACTTC. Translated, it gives CAISDHTGGYEQYF.

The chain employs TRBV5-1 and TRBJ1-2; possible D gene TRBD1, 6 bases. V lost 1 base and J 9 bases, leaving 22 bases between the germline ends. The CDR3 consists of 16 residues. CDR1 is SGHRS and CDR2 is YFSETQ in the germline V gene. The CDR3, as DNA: TGCGCCAGCAGCTTGTCGCCCCCGGGACAAGTGGCGAGCTACACCTTC. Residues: CASSLSPPGQVASYTF.

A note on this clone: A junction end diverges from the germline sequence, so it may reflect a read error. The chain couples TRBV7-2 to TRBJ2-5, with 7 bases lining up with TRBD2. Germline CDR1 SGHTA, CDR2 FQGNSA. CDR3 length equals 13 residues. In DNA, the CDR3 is TGTGCCAGCAGCCCTGGGGGGGGAGAGGCCCAGTACTTC. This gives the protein CASSPGGGEAQYF.

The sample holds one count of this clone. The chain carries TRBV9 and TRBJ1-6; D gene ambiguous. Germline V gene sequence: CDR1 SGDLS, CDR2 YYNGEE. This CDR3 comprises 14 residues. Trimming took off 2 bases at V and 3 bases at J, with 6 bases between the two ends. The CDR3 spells CASSVTDYNSPLHF. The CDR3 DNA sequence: TGTGCCAGCAGCGTCACAGACTATAATTCACCCCTCCACTTT.

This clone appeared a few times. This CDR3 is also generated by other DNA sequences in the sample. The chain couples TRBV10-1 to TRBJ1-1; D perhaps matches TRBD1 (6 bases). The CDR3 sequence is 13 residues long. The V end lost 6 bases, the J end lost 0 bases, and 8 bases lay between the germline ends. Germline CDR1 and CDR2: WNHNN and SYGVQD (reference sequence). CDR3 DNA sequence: TGCGCCAGCAGGGACAGCATGAACACTGAAGCTTTCTTT. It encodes CASRDSMNTEAFF.